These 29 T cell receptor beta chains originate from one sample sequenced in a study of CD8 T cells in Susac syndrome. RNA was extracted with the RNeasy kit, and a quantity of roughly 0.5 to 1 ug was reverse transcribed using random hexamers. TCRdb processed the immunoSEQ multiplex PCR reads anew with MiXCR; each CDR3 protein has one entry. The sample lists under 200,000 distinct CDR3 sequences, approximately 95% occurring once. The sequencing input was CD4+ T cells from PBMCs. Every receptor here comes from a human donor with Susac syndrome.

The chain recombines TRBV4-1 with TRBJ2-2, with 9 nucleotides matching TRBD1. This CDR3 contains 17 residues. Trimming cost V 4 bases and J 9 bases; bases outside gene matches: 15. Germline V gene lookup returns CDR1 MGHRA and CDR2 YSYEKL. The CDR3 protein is CASSRDAGTGIPRELFF. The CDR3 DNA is TGCGCCAGCAGCCGAGACGCCGGGACAGGGATCCCTCGGGAGCTGTTTTTT.

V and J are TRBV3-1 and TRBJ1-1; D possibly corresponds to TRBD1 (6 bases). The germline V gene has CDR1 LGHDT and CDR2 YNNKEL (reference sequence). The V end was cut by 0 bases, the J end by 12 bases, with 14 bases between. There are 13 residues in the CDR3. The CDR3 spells CASSQDYGGQTFF. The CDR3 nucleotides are TGTGCCAGCAGCCAAGATTACGGGGGGCAGACTTTCTTT.

The CDR3 protein is CASSFRGPYEQYF. CDR3 nucleotide sequence: TGTGCCAGCAGTTTTCGGGGCCCCTACGAGCAGTACTTC. The J gene is TRBJ2-7, the V gene TRBV6-6, with D tentatively TRBD1 or TRBD2 (5 bases each). The ends were cut back, 4 bases at V and 2 bases at J, with 9 bases in the middle. This CDR3 spans 13 amino acids. Germline V gives CDR1 MNHNY, CDR2 SVGAGI (reference sequence).

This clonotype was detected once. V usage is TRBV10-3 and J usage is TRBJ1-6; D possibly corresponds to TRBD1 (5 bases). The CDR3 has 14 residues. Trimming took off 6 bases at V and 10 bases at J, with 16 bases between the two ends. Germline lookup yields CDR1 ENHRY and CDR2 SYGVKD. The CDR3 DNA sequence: TGTGCCATCAGGAACGACAGTATTGGCTCACCCCTCCACTTT. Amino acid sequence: CAIRNDSIGSPLHF.

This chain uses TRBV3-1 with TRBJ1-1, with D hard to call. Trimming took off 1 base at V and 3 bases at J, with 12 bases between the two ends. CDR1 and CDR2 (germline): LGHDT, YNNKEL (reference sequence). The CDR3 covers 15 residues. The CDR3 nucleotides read TGTGCCAGCAGCCAAGTTGACAAGATTGACACTGAAGCTTTCTTT. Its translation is CASSQVDKIDTEAFF.

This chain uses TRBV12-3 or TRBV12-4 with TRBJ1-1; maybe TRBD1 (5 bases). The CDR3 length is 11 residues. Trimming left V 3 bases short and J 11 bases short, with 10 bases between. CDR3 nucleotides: TGTGCCAGCAGTTTGGGCAGGGAGGCTTTCTTT. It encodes CASSLGREAFF.

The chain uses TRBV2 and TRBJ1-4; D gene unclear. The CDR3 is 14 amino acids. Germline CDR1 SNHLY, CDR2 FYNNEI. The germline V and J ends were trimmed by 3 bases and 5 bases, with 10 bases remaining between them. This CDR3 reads CASSDRRVNEKLFF. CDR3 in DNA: TGTGCCAGCAGTGATCGGAGAGTGAATGAAAAACTGTTTTTT.

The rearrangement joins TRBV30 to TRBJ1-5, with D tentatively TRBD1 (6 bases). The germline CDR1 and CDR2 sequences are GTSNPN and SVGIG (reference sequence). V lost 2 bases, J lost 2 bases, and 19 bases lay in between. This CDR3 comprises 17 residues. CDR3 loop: CAWSRGAGFGGNQPQHF. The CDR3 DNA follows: TGTGCCTGGAGTAGGGGGGCCGGGTTCGGGGGCAATCAGCCCCAGCATTTT.

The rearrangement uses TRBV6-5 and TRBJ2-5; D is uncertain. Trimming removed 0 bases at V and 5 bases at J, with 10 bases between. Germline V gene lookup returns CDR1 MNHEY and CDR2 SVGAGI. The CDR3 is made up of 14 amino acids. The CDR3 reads CASSYSTPGETQYF. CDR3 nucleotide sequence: TGTGCCAGCAGTTACTCGACCCCAGGCGAGACCCAGTACTTC.

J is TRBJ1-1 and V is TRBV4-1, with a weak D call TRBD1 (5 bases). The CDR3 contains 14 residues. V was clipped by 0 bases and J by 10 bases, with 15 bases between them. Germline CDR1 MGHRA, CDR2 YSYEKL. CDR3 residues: CASSQDWQGKGAFF. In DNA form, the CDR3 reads TGCGCCAGCAGCCAAGATTGGCAGGGAAAAGGAGCTTTCTTT.

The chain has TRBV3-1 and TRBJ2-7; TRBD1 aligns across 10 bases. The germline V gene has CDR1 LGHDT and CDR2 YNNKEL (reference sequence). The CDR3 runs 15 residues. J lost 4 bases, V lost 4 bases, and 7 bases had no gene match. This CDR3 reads CASSPGTGESYEQYF. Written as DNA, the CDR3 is TGTGCCAGCAGCCCCGGGACAGGGGAAAGTTACGAGCAGTACTTC.

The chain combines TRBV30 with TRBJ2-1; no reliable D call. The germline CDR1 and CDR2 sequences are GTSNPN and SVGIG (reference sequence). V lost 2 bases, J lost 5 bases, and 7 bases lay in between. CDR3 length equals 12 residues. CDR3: CAWSPTHNEQFF. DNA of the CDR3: TGTGCCTGGAGTCCGACCCACAATGAGCAGTTCTTC.

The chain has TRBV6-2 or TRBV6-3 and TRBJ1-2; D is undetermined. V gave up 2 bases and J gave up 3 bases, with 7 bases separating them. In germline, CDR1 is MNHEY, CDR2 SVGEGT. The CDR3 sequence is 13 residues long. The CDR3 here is CASSYAAYYGYTF. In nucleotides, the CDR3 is TGTGCCAGCAGTTACGCAGCCTACTATGGCTACACCTTC.

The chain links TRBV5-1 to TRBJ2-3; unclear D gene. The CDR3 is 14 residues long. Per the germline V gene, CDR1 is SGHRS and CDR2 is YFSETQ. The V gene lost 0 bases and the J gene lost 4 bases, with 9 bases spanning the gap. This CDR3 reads CASSLALEPDTQYF. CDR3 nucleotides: TGCGCCAGCAGCTTGGCCTTGGAGCCAGATACGCAGTATTTT.

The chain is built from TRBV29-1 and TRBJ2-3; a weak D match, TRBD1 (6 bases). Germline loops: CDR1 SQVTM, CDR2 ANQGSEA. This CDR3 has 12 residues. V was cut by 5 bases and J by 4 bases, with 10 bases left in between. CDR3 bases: TGCAGCGTTACAGGGATGGCAGATACGCAGTATTTT. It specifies CSVTGMADTQYF.

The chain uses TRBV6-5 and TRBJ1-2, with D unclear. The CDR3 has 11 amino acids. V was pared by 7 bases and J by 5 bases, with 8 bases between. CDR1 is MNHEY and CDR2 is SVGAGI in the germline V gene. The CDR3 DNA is TGTGCCAGCAAATCCGGGTATGGCTACACCTTC. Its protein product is CASKSGYGYTF.

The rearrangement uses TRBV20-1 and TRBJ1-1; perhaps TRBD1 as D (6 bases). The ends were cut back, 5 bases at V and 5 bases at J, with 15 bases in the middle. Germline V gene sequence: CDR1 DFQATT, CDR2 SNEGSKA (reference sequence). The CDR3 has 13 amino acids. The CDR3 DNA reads TGCAGTGCTTACAGGGTGGTCGGAACTGAAGCTTTCTTT. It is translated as CSAYRVVGTEAFF.

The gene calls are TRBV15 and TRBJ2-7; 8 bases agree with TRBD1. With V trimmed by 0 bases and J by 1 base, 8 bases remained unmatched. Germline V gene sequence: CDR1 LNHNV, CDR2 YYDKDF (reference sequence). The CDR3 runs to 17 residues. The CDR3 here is CATSRDVFRDRSYEQYF. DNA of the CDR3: TGTGCCACCAGCAGAGACGTGTTCCGGGACAGGTCCTACGAGCAGTACTTC.

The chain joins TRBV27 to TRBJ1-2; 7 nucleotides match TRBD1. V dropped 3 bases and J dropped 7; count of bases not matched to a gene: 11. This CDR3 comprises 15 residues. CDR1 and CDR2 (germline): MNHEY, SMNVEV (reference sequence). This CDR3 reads CASSFTLGQGGGYTF. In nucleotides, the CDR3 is TGTGCCAGCAGTTTTACCCTAGGTCAGGGGGGTGGCTACACCTTC.

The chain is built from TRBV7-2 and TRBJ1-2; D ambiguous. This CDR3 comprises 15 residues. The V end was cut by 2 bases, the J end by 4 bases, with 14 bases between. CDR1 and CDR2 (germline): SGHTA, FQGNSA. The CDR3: CASSLPNIRAYGYTF. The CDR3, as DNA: TGTGCCAGCAGCTTACCGAATATTCGGGCCTATGGCTACACCTTC.

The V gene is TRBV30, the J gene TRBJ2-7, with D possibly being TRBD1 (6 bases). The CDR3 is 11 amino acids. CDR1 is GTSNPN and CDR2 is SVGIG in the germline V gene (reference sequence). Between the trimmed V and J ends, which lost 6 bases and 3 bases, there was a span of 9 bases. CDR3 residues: CACTQGYEQYF. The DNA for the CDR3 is TGTGCCTGTACACAGGGCTACGAGCAGTACTTC.

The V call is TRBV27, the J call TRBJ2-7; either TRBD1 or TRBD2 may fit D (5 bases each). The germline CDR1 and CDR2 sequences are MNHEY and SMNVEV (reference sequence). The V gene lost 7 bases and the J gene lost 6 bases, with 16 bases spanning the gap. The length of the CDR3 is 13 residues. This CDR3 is CASTRGWGTEQYF. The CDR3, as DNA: TGTGCCAGCACCCGAGGGTGGGGGACCGAGCAGTACTTC.

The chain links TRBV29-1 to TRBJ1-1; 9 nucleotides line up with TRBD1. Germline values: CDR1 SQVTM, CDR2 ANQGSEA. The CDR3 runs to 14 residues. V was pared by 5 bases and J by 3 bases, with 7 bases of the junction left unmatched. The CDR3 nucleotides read TGCAGCGTTTGGACAGGGGTCTATTACACTGAAGCTTTCTTT. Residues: CSVWTGVYYTEAFF.

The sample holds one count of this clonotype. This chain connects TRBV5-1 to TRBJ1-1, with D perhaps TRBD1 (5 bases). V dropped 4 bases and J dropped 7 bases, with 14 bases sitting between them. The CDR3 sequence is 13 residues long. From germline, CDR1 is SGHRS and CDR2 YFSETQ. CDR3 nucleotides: TGCGCCAGCAGCGAAGGACACCAGTTTGAAGCTTTCTTT. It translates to CASSEGHQFEAFF.

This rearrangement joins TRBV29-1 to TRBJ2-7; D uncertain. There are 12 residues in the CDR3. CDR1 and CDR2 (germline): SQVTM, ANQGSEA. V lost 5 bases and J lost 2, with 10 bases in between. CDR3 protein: CSVRLGTYEQYF. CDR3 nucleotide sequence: TGCAGCGTTAGACTGGGTACCTACGAGCAGTACTTC.

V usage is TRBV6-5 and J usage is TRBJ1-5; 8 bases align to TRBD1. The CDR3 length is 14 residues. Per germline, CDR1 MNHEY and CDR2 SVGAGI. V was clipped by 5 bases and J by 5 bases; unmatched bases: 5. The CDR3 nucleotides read TGTGCCAGCAGTGCAACAGGGGGGGATCAGCCCCAGCATTTT. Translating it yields CASSATGGDQPQHF.

CDR3 in DNA: TGCAGCGTTTCACTCTCCTACGAGCAGTACTTC. Its translation: CSVSLSYEQYF. The chain uses TRBV29-1 and TRBJ2-7; unclear D gene. Germline V gene data show CDR1 as SQVTM and CDR2 as ANQGSEA. CDR3 length: 11 amino acids. The V and J ends lost 5 bases and 0 bases respectively, with 5 bases between them.

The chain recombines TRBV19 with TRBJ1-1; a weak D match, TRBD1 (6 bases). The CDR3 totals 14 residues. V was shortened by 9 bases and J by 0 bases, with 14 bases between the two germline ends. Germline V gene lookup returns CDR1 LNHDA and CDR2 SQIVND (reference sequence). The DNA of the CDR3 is TGTGCCAGGACAGGCGACTACATGAACACTGAAGCTTTCTTT. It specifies CARTGDYMNTEAFF.

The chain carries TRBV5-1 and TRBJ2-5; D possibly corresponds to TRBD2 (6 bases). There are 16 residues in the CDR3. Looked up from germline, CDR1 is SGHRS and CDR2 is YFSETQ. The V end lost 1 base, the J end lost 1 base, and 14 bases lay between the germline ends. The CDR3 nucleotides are TGCGCCAGCAGCTTGAGGGGACTCGAAACCCAAGAGACCCAGTACTTC. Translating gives CASSLRGLETQETQYF.